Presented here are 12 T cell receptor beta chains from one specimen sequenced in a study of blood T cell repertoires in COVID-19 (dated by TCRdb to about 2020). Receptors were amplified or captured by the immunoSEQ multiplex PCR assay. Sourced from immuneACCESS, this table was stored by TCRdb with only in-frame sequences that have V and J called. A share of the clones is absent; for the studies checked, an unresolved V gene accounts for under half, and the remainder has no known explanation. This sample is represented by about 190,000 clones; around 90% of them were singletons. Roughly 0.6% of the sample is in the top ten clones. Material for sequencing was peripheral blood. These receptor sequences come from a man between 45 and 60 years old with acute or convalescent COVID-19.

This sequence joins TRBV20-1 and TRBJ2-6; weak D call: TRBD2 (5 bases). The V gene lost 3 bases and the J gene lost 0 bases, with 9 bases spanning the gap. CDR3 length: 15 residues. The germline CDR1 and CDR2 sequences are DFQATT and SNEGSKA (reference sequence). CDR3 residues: CSASSGISGANVLTF. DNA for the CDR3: TGCAGTGCTAGTTCGGGGATCTCTGGGGCCAACGTCCTGACTTTC.

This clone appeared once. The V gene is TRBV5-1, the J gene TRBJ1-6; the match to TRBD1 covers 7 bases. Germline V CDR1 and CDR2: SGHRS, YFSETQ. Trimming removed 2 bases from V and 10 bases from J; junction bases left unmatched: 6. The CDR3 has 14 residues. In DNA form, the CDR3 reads TGCGCCAGCAGCTTTGACAGGGTAAACTCACCCCTCCACTTT. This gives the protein CASSFDRVNSPLHF.

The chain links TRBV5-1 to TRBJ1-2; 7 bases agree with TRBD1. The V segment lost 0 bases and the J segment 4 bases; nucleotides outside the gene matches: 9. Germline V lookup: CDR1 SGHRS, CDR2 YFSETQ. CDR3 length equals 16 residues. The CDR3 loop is CASSLDGQAAAYGYTF. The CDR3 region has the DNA TGCGCCAGCAGCTTGGACGGACAGGCGGCGGCCTATGGCTACACCTTC.

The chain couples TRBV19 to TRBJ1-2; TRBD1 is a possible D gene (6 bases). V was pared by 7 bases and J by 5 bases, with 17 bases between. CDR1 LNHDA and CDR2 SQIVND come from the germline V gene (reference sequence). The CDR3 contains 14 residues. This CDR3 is CASTTQGMEYGYTF. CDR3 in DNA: TGTGCCAGTACTACCCAGGGGATGGAGTATGGCTACACCTTC.

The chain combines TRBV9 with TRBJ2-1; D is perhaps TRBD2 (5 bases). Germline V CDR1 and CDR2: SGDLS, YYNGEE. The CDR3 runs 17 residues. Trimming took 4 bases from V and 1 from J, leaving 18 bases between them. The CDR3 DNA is TGTGCCAGCAGCCCCAGGCAAGGGAGTGGGTCCTACAATGAGCAGTTCTTC. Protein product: CASSPRQGSGSYNEQFF.

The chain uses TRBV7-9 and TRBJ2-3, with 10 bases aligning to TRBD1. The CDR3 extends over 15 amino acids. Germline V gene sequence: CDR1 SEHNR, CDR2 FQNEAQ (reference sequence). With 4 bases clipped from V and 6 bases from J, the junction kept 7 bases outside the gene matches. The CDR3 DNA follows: TGTGCCAGCAGCTCCCATGGACAGGGGGGGGATACGCAGTATTTT. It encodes CASSSHGQGGDTQYF.

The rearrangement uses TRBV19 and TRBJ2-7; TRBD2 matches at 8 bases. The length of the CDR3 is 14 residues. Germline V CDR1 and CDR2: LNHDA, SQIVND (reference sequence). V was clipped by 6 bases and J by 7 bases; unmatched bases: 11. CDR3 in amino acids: CASRPGLVGGEQYF. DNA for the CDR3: TGTGCCAGTAGGCCGGGACTAGTAGGAGGTGAGCAGTACTTC. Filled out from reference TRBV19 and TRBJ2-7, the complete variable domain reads DGGITQSPKYLFRKEGQNVTLSCEQNLNHDAMYWYRQDPGQGLRLIYYSQIVNDFQKGDIAEGYSVSREKKESFPLTVTSAQKNPTAFYLCASRPGLVGGEQYFGPGTRLTVT.

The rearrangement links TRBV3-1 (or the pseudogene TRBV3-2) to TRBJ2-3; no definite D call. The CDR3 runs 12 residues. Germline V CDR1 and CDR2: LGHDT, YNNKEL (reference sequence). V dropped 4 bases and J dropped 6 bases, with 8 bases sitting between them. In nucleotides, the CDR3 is TGTGCCAGCAGCCCGACGCGGGATACGCAGTATTTT. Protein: CASSPTRDTQYF.

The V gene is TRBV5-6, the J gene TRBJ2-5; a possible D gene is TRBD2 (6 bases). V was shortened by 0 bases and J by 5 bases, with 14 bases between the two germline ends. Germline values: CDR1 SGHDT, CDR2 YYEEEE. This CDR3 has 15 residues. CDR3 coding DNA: TGTGCCAGCAGCTTGGCCGATAGCGGTCGCGAGACCCAGTACTTC. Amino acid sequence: CASSLADSGRETQYF.

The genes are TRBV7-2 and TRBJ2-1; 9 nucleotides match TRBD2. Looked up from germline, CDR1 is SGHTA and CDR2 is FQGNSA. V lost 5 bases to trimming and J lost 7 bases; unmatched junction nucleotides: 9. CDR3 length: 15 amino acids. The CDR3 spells CASSPQRGAKNEQFF. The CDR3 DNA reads TGTGCCAGCAGCCCCCAGCGGGGGGCGAAGAATGAGCAGTTCTTC. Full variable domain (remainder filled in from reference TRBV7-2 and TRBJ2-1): GAGVSQSPSNKVTEKGKDVELRCDPISGHTALYWYRQSLGQGLEFLIYFQGNSAPDKSGLPSDRFSAERTGGSVSTLTIQRTQQEDSAVYLCASSPQRGAKNEQFFGPGTRLTVL.

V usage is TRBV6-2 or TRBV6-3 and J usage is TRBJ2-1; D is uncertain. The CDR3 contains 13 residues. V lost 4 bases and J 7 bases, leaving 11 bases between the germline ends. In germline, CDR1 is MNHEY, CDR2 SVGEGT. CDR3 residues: CASSSRSGNEQFF. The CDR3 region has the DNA TGTGCCAGCAGTTCTCGGAGTGGGAATGAGCAGTTCTTC.

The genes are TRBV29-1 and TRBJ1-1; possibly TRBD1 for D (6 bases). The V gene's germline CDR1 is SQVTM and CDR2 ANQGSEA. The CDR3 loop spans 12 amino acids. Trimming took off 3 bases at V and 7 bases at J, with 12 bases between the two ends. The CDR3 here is CSVEGGLGEAFF. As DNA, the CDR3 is TGCAGCGTTGAGGGGGGGCTGGGTGAAGCTTTCTTT.